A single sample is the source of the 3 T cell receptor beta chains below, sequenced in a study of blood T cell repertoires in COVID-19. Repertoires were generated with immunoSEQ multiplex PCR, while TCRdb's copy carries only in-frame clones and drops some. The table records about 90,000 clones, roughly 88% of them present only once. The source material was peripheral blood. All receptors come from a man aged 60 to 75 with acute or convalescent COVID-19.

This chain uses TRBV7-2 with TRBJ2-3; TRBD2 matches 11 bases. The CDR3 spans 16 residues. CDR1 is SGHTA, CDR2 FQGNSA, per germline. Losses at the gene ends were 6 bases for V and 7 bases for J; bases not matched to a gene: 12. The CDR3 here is CASSTGTSGSGYTQYF. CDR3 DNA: TGTGCCAGCAGTACCGGGACTAGCGGTAGTGGGTATACGCAGTATTTT.

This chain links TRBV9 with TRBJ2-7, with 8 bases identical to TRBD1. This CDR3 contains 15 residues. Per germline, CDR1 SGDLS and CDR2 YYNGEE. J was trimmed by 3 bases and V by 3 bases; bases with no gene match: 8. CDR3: CASSARGTGDYEQYF. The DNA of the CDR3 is TGTGCCAGCAGCGCCCGGGGGACAGGAGACTACGAGCAGTACTTC.

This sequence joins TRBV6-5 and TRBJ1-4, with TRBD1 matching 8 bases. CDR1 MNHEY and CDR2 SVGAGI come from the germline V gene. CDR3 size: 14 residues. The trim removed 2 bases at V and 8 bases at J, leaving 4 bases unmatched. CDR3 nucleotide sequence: TGTGCCAGCAGTTACAGAGACAGGGGAGAAAAACTGTTTTTT. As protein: CASSYRDRGEKLFF.